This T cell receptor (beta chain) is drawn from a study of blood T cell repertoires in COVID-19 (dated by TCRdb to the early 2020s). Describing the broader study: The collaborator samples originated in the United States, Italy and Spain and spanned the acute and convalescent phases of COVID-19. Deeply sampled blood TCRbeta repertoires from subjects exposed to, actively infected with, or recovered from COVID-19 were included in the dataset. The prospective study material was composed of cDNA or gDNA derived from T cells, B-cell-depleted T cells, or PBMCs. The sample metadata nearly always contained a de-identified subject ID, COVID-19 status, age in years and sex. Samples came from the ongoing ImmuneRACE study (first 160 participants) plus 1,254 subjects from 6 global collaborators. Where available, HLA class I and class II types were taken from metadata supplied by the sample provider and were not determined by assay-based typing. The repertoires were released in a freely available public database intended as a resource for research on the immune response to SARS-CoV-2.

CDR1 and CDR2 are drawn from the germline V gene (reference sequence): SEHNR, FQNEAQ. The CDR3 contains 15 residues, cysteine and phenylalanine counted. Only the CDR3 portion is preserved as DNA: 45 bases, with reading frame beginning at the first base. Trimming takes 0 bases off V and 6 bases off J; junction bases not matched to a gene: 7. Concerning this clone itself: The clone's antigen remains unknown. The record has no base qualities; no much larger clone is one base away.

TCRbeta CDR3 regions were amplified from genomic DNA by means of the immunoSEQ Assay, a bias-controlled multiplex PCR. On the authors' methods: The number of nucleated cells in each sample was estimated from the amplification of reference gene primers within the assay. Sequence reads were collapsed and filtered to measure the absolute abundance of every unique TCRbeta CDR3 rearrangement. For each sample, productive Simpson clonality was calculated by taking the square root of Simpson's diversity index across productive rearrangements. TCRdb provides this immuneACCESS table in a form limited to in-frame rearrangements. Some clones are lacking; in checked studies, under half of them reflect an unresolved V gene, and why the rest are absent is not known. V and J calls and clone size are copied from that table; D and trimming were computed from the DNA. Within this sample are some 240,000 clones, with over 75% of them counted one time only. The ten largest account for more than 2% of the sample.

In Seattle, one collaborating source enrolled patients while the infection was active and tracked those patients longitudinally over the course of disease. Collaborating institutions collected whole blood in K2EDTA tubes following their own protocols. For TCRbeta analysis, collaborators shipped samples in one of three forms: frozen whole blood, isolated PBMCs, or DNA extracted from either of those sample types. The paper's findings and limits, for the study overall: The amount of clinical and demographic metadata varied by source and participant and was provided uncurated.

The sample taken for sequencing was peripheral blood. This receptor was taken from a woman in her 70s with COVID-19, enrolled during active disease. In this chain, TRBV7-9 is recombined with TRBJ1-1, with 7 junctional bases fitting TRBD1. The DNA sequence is TGTGCCAGCAGCTTAGCGATGGGGGACAGACCTGAAGCTTTCTTT. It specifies CASSLAMGDRPEAFF.